The sequence of this TCR beta chain was determined in a study of T-cell memory formation after mild COVID-19. MiXCR, applied by TCRdb to the 5' RACE reads, yields one record per CDR3 protein. There are 450,000 or so distinct CDR3 sequences in the sample; 20% occur only once, and 7.5% to 9.5% lies in the top ten. V lost 6 bases to trimming and J lost 3 bases, with 14 bases between them. CDR3 size: 15 residues. The chain has TRBV12-3 or TRBV12-4 and TRBJ1-4, with a tentative D call TRBD1 (6 bases). The sequencing input was PBMCs or a T cell subset sorted from them (not recorded which). The receptor comes from an adult woman who had mild COVID-19 (a few samples of this study predate the infection). Cell type and time point are not known. The CDR3 protein is CASSRTGTANEKLFF. The CDR3 DNA reads as TGTGCCAGCAGCCGTACAGGGACGGCTAATGAAAAACTGTTTTTT.